This T cell receptor (beta chain) comes out of a study of T cells in Graves' hyperthyroidism and ophthalmopathy. V was shortened by 3 bases and J by 3 bases, with 24 bases between the two germline ends. CDR1 and CDR2 from the germline V gene are LGHNA and YNFKEQ. The CDR3 sequence is 19 residues long. Researchers amplified the TCR beta CDR3 regions from RNA transcripts. An initial round of RT-PCR targeting the TCR CDR3 relied on the HTBI primer set. TCRdb independently ran MiXCR on the multiplex PCR reads; one entry per CDR3 protein. The sample records over 250,000 distinct CDR3 sequences, about 18% being singletons.

This chain uses TRBV4-2 with TRBJ1-5; D might be TRBD1 (6 bases). The sequencing input was blood. This clonotype was sampled from a woman aged 55-70 years with Graves' ophthalmopathy. The CDR3 protein is CASSQNGQRAKVINQPQHF. CDR3 bases: TGTGCCAGCAGCCAGAACGGACAGAGGGCCAAAGTGATCAATCAGCCCCAGCATTTT.